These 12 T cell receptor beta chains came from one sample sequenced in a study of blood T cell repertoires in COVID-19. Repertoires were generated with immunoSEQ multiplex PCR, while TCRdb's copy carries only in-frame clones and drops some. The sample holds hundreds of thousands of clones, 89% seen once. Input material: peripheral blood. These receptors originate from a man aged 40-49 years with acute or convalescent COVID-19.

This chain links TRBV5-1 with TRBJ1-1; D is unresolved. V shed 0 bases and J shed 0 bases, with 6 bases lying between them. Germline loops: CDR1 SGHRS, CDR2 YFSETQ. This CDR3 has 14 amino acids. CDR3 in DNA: TGCGCCAGCAGCTTGGTAGTCATGAACACTGAAGCTTTCTTT. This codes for CASSLVVMNTEAFF.

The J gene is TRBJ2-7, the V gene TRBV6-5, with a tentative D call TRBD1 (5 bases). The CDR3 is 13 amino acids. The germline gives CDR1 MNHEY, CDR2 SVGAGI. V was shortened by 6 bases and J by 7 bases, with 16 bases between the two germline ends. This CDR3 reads CASRLGAGNEQYF. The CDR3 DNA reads TGTGCCAGCAGGCTAGGGGCAGGGAATGAGCAGTACTTC.

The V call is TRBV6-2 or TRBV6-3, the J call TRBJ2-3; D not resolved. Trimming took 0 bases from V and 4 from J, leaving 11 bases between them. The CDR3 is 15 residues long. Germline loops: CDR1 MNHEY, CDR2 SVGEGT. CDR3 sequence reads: CASSYSERGPDTQYF. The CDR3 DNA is TGTGCCAGCAGTTACTCAGAACGAGGTCCAGATACGCAGTATTTT.

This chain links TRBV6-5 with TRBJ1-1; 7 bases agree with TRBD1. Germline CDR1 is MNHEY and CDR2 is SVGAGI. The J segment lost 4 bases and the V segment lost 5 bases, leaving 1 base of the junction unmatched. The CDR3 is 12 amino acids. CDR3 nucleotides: TGTGCCAGCAGTACAGGGGCCACTGAAGCTTTCTTT. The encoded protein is CASSTGATEAFF.

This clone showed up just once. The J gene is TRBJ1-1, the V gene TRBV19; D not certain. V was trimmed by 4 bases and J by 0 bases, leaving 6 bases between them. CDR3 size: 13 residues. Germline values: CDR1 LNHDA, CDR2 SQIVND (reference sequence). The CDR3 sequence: CASSTQMNTEAFF. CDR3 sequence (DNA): TGTGCCAGTAGTACACAGATGAACACTGAAGCTTTCTTT.

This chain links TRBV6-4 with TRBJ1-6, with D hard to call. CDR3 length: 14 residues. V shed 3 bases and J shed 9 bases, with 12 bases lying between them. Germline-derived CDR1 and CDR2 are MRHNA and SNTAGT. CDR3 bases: TGTGCCAGCAGTGAACTATCTGCCGGTTCACCCCTCCACTTT. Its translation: CASSELSAGSPLHF.

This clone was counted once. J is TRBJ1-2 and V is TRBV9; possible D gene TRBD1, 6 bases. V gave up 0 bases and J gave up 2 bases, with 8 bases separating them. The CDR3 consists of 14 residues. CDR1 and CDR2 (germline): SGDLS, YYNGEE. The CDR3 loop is CASSVGRGNYGYTF. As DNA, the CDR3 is TGTGCCAGCAGCGTAGGAAGGGGGAACTATGGCTACACCTTC.

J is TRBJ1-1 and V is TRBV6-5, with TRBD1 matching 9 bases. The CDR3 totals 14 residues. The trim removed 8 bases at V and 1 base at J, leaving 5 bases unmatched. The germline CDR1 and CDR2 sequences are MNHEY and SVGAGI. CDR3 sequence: CASGQGLTNTEAFF. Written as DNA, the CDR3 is TGTGCCAGCGGACAGGGGCTTACGAACACTGAAGCTTTCTTT.

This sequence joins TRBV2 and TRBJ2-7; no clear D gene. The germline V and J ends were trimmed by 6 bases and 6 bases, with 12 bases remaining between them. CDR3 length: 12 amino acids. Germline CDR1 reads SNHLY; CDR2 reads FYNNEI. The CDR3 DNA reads TGTGCCAGCAGCCTGATTCGGGTCGAGCAGTACTTC. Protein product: CASSLIRVEQYF.

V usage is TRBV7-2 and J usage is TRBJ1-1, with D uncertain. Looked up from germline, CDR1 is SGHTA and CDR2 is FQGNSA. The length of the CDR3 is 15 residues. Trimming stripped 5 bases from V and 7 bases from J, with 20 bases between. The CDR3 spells CASSARPVPPDEAFF. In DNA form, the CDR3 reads TGTGCCAGCAGCGCTAGACCCGTCCCGCCAGATGAAGCTTTCTTT.

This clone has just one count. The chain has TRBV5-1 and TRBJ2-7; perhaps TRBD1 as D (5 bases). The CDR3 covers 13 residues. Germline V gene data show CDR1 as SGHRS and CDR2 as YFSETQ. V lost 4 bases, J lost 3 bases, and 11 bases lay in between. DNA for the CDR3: TGCGCCAGCAGCGAAGGGGCTTACTACGAGCAGTACTTC. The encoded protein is CASSEGAYYEQYF.

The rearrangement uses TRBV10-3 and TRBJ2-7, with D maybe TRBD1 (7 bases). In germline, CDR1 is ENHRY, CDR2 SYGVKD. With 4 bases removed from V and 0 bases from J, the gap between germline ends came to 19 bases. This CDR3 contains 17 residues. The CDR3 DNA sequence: TGTGCCATCAGTGGCGGGACAGTCGATGAAAGCTCCTACGAGCAGTACTTC. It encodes CAISGGTVDESSYEQYF.